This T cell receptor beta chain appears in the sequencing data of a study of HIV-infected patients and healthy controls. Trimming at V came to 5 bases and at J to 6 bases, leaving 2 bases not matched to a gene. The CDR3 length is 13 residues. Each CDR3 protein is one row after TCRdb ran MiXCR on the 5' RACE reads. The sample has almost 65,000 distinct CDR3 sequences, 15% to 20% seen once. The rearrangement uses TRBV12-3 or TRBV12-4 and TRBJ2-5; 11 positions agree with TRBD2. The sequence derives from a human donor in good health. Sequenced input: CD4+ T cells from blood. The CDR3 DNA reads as TGTGCCAGCAGTCGACTAGCGGGAAAGACCCAGTACTTC. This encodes CASSRLAGKTQYF.